This T cell receptor (beta chain) was recorded in a study of identical twins. With 1 base removed from V and 0 bases from J, the gap between germline ends came to 7 bases. CDR3 length equals 15 residues. Germline values: CDR1 MGHRA, CDR2 YSYEKL. This clonotype was picked up many times. Its antigen is still unknown. Notes on the study in general: Zero-insertion results could be subject to partial confounding by invariant MAIT and iNKT cells. There were fewer insertions in abundant cord blood beta clonotypes, but memory repertoires showed no such pattern.

Template switching supplied a universal primer site; unique molecular identifiers were carried on the cDNA. TCRdb analysed the 5' RACE reads with MiXCR anew, one entry per CDR3 protein. This table has about 340,000 distinct CDR3 sequences, roughly an eighth appearing once. The same sample was also used in a study of yellow fever vaccine responses in identical twins.

The source material was CD8+ T cells sorted from blood. The clonotype was recovered from a woman aged 18-29 years in good health. This sequence joins TRBV4-1 and TRBJ2-1; unclear D gene. The CDR3 loop reads CASSQAGSSYNEQFF. As DNA, the CDR3 is TGCGCCAGCAGCCAAGCGGGCAGCTCCTACAATGAGCAGTTCTTC.